This TCR beta chain was observed in a study of T-cell memory formation after mild COVID-19. General study results and limits: That cross-reactive memory joined was suggested by some responding clones appearing in pre-infection memory.

After 5'RACE with constant-segment primers, TCR alpha and TCR beta cDNA libraries carrying sample barcodes and UMIs were obtained. TCRdb independently ran MiXCR on the 5' RACE reads; one entry per CDR3 protein. The profile shows 120,000 to 150,000 distinct CDR3 sequences, about 14% of them singletons. As concerns this clonotype: Antigen: not known.

The CDR3 extends over 16 amino acids. Germline V lookup: CDR1 LNHNV, CDR2 YYDKDF (reference sequence). V shed 2 bases and J 4 bases; nucleotides not matched to a gene: 6. What was sequenced was PBMCs or a T cell subset sorted from them (not recorded which). The chain uses TRBV15 and TRBJ2-2, with 8 bases fitting TRBD1. The clonotype comes from an adult woman who had mild COVID-19 (a few samples of this study predate the infection). Cell type and time point are not known. The CDR3 is CATSRPRGQGTGELFF. The CDR3 DNA is TGTGCCACCAGCAGACCCAGGGGGCAGGGCACCGGGGAGCTGTTTTTT.